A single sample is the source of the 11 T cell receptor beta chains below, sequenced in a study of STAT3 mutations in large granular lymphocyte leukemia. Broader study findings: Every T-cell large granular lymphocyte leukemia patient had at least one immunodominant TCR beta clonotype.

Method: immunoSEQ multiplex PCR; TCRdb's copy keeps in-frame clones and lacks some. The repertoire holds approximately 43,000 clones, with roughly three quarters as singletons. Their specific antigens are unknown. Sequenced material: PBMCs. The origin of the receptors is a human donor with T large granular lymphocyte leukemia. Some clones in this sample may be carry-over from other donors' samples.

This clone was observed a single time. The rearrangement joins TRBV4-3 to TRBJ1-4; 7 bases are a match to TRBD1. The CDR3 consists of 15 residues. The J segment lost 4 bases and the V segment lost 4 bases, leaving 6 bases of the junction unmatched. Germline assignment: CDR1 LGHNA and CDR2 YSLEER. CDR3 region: CASSRVQGRNEKLFF. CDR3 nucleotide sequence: TGCGCCAGCAGCCGAGTACAGGGGCGTAATGAAAAACTGTTTTTT.

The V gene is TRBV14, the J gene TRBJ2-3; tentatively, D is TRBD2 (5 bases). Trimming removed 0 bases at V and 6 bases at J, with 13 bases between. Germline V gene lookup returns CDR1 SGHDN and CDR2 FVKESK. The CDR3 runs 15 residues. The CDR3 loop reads CASSQDRPRADTQYF. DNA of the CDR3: TGTGCCAGCAGCCAAGATCGACCGAGGGCGGATACGCAGTATTTT.

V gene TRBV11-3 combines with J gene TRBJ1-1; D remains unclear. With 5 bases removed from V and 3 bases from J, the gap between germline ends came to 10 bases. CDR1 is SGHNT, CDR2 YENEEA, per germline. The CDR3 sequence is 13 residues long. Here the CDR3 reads CASSLLWDTEAFF. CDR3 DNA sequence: TGTGCCAGCAGCCTTCTCTGGGACACTGAAGCTTTCTTT.

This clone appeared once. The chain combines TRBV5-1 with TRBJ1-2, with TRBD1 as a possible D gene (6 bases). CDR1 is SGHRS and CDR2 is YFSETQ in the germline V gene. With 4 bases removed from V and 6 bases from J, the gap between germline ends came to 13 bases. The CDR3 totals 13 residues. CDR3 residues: CASSNRDRDGYTF. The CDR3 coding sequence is TGCGCCAGCAGCAACAGGGATAGAGATGGCTACACCTTC.

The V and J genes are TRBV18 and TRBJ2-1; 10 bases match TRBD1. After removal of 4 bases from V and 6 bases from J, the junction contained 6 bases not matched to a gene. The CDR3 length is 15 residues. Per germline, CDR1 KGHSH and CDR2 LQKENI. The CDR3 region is CASSLGQGGTNEQFF. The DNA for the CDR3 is TGTGCCAGCTCACTTGGACAGGGGGGGACCAATGAGCAGTTCTTC.

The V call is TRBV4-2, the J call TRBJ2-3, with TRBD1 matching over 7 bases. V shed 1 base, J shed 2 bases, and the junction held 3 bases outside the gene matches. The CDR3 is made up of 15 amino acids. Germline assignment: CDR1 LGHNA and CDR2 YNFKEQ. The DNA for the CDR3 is TGTGCCAGCAGCCAAGTGGGACAGATCACAGATACGCAGTATTTT. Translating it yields CASSQVGQITDTQYF.

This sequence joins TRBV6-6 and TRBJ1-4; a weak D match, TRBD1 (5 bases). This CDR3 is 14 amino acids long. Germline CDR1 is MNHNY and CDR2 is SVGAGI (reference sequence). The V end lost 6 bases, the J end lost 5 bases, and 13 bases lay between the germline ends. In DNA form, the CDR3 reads TGTGCCAGCAGACCCGACAGACCAAATGAAAAACTGTTTTTT. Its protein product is CASRPDRPNEKLFF.

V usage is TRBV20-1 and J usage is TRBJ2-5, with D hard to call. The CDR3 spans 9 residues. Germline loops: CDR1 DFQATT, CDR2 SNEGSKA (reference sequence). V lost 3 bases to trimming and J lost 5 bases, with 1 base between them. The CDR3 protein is CSARETQYF. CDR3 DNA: TGCAGTGCTAGGGAGACCCAGTACTTC.

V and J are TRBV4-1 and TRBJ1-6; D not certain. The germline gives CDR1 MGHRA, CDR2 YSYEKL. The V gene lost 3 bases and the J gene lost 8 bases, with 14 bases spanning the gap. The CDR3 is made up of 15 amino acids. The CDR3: CASSQAARLDSPLHF. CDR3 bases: TGCGCCAGCAGCCAGGCAGCCCGCTTAGATTCACCCCTCCACTTT.

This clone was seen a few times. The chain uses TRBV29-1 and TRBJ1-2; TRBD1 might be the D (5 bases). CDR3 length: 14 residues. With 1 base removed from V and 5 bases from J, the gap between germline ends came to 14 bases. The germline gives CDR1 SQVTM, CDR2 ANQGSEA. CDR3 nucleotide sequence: TGCAGCGTTGAAGCGACGGGTAGGGGTTATGGCTACACCTTC. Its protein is CSVEATGRGYGYTF.

DNA of the CDR3: TGTGCCAGCAGCTCCGGTCCGGAGGTTTATAATTCACCCCTCCACTTT. It translates to CASSSGPEVYNSPLHF. V gene TRBV5-4 combines with J gene TRBJ1-6; D gene unclear. V dropped 3 bases and J dropped 4 bases, with 14 bases sitting between them. CDR3 length equals 16 residues. Germline CDR1 and CDR2: SGHNT and YYREEE (reference sequence).